This TCR beta chain stems from a study of a mutant IDH1 vaccine in newly diagnosed glioma. Overall study: Beginning 4-6 weeks after radiotherapy alone, or with temozolomide cycles, vaccination took place. Treated individuals were 62.5% male and approximately 38% female, averaging roughly 44 years of age. Before enrollment, the patients had been treated with radiotherapy alone, temozolomide alone, or both together. Most of them had received both.

This clone occurred a few times. Its antigen is unknown. General observations from the study: Immune responses arising from the vaccine appeared in approximately 93% of patients.

Assay used: immunoSEQ multiplex PCR; TCRdb lists only in-frame clones, some missing. This table has under 150,000 clones, around 80% appearing once. Time point reported: week 11, during vaccination. Every vaccination contained 300 ug of the mutant IDH1 20-mer peptide and was paired with topical imiquimod. CDR1 is SGHTS, CDR2 YDEGEE, per germline. Deletions cut 1 base from V and 6 bases from J, with 14 bases between. CDR3 length: 15 amino acids. V is TRBV5-8 and J is TRBJ1-5; possibly TRBD1 for D (5 bases). This sequence was found in a middle-aged man with glioma. Sequencing was performed on PBMCs, taken from a glioma patient whose treatment included an IDH1 peptide vaccine. The CDR3 protein is CASSLTGTAGQPQHF. In DNA form, the CDR3 reads TGTGCCAGCAGCTTGACCGGGACTGCAGGTCAGCCCCAGCATTTT.